Each of the 22 T cell receptor beta chains below was sequenced from the same sample in a study of T cells in Graves' hyperthyroidism and ophthalmopathy. RNA transcripts served as the template for amplifying TCR beta CDR3 regions. The HTBI primer set served for first-round RT-PCR of the TCR CDR3. TCRdb reprocessed the multiplex PCR reads via MiXCR and lists one record per CDR3 protein. This table has approximately 600,000 distinct CDR3 sequences, 14% appearing once. The sequencing sample was made of blood. These receptors came from a woman in her late teens or twenties with Graves' ophthalmopathy.

This clonotype was counted at least ten times. This rearrangement joins TRBV12-3 or TRBV12-4 to TRBJ2-1, with TRBD2 identical over 9 bases. The CDR3 has 15 amino acids. J was trimmed by 4 bases and V by 3 bases; bases with no gene match: 4. This chain's CDR3 is CASSFLAGSYNEQFF. CDR3 nucleotide sequence: TGTGCCAGCAGTTTCCTAGCGGGATCTTACAATGAGCAGTTCTTC.

V usage is TRBV7-2 and J usage is TRBJ2-1; TRBD1 is a possible D gene (7 bases). The CDR3 covers 13 residues. From germline, CDR1 is SGHTA and CDR2 FQGNSA. Trimming shortened V by 5 bases and J by 10 bases, and 15 bases separated the two germline ends. This CDR3 reads CASSGRDSGEQFF. For the CDR3, the DNA is TGTGCCAGCAGCGGGCGGGACAGCGGAGAGCAGTTCTTC.

This sequence joins TRBV25-1 and TRBJ1-5, with D possibly matching TRBD1 (5 bases). Trimming removed 3 bases from V and 7 bases from J, with 19 bases in between. The CDR3 runs 16 residues. CDR1 MGHDK and CDR2 SYGVNS come from the germline V gene. CDR3 region: CASSESTGTWDQPQHF. CDR3 sequence (DNA): TGTGCCAGCAGTGAGTCGACCGGGACCTGGGACCAGCCCCAGCATTTT.

The chain is built from TRBV10-3 and TRBJ1-4; D gene unclear. This CDR3 is built from 14 residues. The germline V and J ends were trimmed by 5 bases and 0 bases, with 7 bases remaining between them. Germline assignment: CDR1 ENHRY and CDR2 SYGVKD. The CDR3 coding sequence is TGTGCCATCAGTCCAGGCGCAACTAATGAAAAACTGTTTTTT. It encodes CAISPGATNEKLFF.

This clonotype was detected many times. The gene calls are TRBV6-1 and TRBJ2-5, with 8 bases identical to TRBD1. This CDR3 has 15 residues. The V gene's germline CDR1 is MNHNS and CDR2 SASEGT. V shed 5 bases, J shed 0 bases, and the junction held 5 bases outside the gene matches. The CDR3 spells CASSRQGRNQETQYF. CDR3 nucleotides: TGTGCCAGCAGTCGACAGGGGAGAAACCAAGAGACCCAGTACTTC.

The V call is TRBV19, the J call TRBJ2-7, with 8 bases fitting TRBD1. CDR1 is LNHDA, CDR2 SQIVND, per germline (reference sequence). Losses at the gene ends were 1 base for V and 3 bases for J; bases not matched to a gene: 5. The CDR3 is 15 residues long. The DNA for the CDR3 is TGTGCCAGTAGTATAGGGGACAGGCGAGACTACGAGCAGTACTTC. The encoded protein is CASSIGDRRDYEQYF.

This clonotype has ten or more counts. The rearrangement links TRBV7-3 to TRBJ2-1, with D perhaps matching TRBD2 (5 bases). CDR1 is SGHTA, CDR2 FQGTGA, per germline. Trimming took off 2 bases at V and 6 bases at J, with 11 bases between the two ends. The CDR3 has 14 residues. CDR3 residues: CASSLEGALNEQFF. The DNA of the CDR3 is TGTGCCAGCAGCTTAGAGGGAGCCCTCAATGAGCAGTTCTTC.

Concerning this clonotype itself: A clone one base away is much larger, so this may be a read error. J is TRBJ2-1 and V is TRBV29-1, with 13 bases fitting TRBD2. This CDR3 has 18 amino acids. CDR1 SQVTM and CDR2 ANQGSEA come from the germline V gene. The ends lost 4 bases at V and 4 bases at J; junction bases unmatched: 13. The DNA of the CDR3 is TGCAGCGTTGGAGATGCCCCGGGACTAGCGGGGTCTTACAATGAGCAGTTCTTC. This translates into CSVGDAPGLAGSYNEQFF.

The chain recombines TRBV6-4 with TRBJ2-1, with a tentative D call TRBD2 (7 bases). This CDR3 region has 14 residues. Germline lookup yields CDR1 MRHNA and CDR2 SNTAGT. Trimming shortened V by 0 bases and J by 11 bases, and 14 bases separated the two germline ends. The CDR3: CASSDSGATSKQFF. The CDR3 DNA follows: TGTGCCAGCAGTGACTCGGGGGCGACTAGCAAGCAGTTCTTC.

This clonotype was recorded many times. The chain carries TRBV12-3 or TRBV12-4 and TRBJ2-3; 9 bases are shared with TRBD2. This CDR3 region has 17 residues. V was pared by 5 bases and J by 4 bases, with 13 bases of the junction left unmatched. The CDR3 DNA follows: TGTGCCAGCAGTCCCAGCAGGTTTAGCGGGAGTGCAGATACGCAGTATTTT. This gives the protein CASSPSRFSGSADTQYF.

This clonotype was seen ten or more times. This chain uses TRBV7-9 with TRBJ1-2; TRBD1 matches at 12 bases. J was trimmed by 7 bases and V by 2 bases; bases with no gene match: 5. Germline lookup yields CDR1 SEHNR and CDR2 FQNEAQ (reference sequence). The CDR3 has 15 residues. The CDR3 is CASSLKGQGAAGYTF. DNA for the CDR3: TGTGCCAGCAGCTTAAAGGGACAGGGGGCTGCTGGCTACACCTTC.

As to this clonotype: Just one base apart from a much larger clone, this may be a read error. This CDR3 is CASGLAAANYGYTF. DNA of the CDR3: TGTGCCAGCGGCTTAGCTGCAGCTAACTATGGCTACACCTTC. This chain joins TRBV7-9 and TRBJ1-2; unclear D gene. Germline assignment: CDR1 SEHNR and CDR2 FQNEAQ (reference sequence). CDR3 length: 14 amino acids.

This clonotype was seen more than once but under ten times. The CDR3 here is CASLAVPIQGSGYTF. CDR3 in DNA: TGTGCCAGCTTGGCTGTGCCTATACAGGGCTCTGGCTACACCTTC. The gene calls are TRBV6-1 and TRBJ1-2; tentatively, D is TRBD1 (6 bases). There are 15 residues in the CDR3. CDR1 MNHNS and CDR2 SASEGT come from the germline V gene. Between the trimmed V and J ends, which lost 8 bases and 7 bases, there was a span of 23 bases.

This clonotype has more than one count but fewer than ten. The gene calls are TRBV28 and TRBJ1-6; D is uncertain. Germline V gives CDR1 MDHEN, CDR2 SYDVKM. Trimming stripped 7 bases from V and 3 bases from J, with 13 bases between. The CDR3 spans 15 residues. DNA for the CDR3: TGTGCCAGCACCCCGACCCCGGGCTATAATTCACCCCTCCACTTT. It translates to CASTPTPGYNSPLHF.

This clonotype was observed at least ten times. The chain carries TRBV6-2 or TRBV6-3 and TRBJ2-7; D is ambiguous. Deletions cut 7 bases from V and 5 bases from J, with 18 bases between. This CDR3 comprises 14 residues. CDR1 and CDR2 (germline): MNHEY, SVGEGT. The CDR3 sequence: CASKVRPPGDEQYF. The CDR3 DNA sequence: TGTGCCAGCAAAGTTAGGCCCCCGGGCGACGAGCAGTACTTC.

There are many counts of this clonotype. J is TRBJ2-3 and V is TRBV7-9, with TRBD1 matching over 7 bases. Trimming removed 5 bases from V and 3 bases from J; junction bases left unmatched: 2. Germline CDR1 is SEHNR and CDR2 is FQNEAQ (reference sequence). The CDR3 consists of 13 residues. CDR3 amino acids: CASSDRVTDTQYF. CDR3 DNA: TGTGCCAGCAGCGACAGGGTAACAGATACGCAGTATTTT. The entire variable domain, with the rest obtained from reference TRBV7-9 and TRBJ2-3, is as follows: DTGVSQNPRHKITKRGQNVTFRCDPISEHNRLYWYRQTLGQGPEFLTYFQNEAQLEKSRLLSDRFSAERPKGSFSTLEIQRTEQGDSAMYLCASSDRVTDTQYFGPGTRLTVL.

J is TRBJ2-3 and V is TRBV5-5; tentatively, D is TRBD2 (6 bases). The length of the CDR3 is 15 residues. The germline V and J ends were trimmed by 0 bases and 9 bases, with 17 bases remaining between them. Germline values: CDR1 SGHKS, CDR2 YYEKEE (reference sequence). The CDR3 region is CASSLDLGERVTQYF. CDR3 in DNA: TGTGCCAGCAGCTTGGATTTGGGGGAGCGGGTCACGCAGTATTTT. Complete variable domain (other parts from reference TRBV5-5 and TRBJ2-3): DAGVTQSPTHLIKTRGQQVTLRCSPISGHKSVSWYQQVLGQGPQFIFQYYEKEERGRGNFPDRFSARQFPNYSSELNVNALLLGDSALYLCASSLDLGERVTQYFGPGTRLTVL.

The table lists this clonotype with many counts. This chain links TRBV30 with TRBJ2-7; 8 positions agree with TRBD2. Per the germline V gene, CDR1 is GTSNPN and CDR2 is SVGIG (reference sequence). The CDR3 length is 15 residues. The V and J ends lost 0 bases and 2 bases, in that order; junction bases with no gene match: 6. This CDR3 is CAWSVGSGSPYEQYF. The CDR3 DNA reads TGTGCCTGGAGTGTTGGAAGCGGGAGTCCCTACGAGCAGTACTTC.

This clonotype showed up just a few times. A read error may be the cause here, since a much bigger clone is one base away. The gene calls are TRBV27 and TRBJ2-5; D gene ambiguous. The germline V gene encodes CDR1 MNHEY and CDR2 SMNVEV (reference sequence). The CDR3 runs to 14 residues. The CDR3 region is CASALFGNQEAQYF. The DNA for the CDR3 is TGTGCCAGCGCCTTATTCGGAAACCAAGAGGCCCAGTACTTC.

At least ten counts were recorded for this clonotype. This chain links TRBV11-3 with TRBJ1-6; D might be TRBD1 (6 bases). V was trimmed by 8 bases and J by 11 bases, leaving 16 bases between them. Germline V lookup: CDR1 SGHNT, CDR2 YENEEA. The CDR3 length is 13 residues. CDR3 sequence reads: CASSNRDATPLHF. In DNA form, the CDR3 reads TGTGCCAGCTCTAACAGGGATGCGACACCCCTCCACTTT.

The table lists this clonotype with many counts. The chain uses TRBV7-8 and TRBJ1-4, with a tentative D call TRBD1 (6 bases). V was trimmed by 5 bases and J by 5 bases, leaving 15 bases between them. The CDR3 is 15 amino acids. Germline CDR1 SGHVS, CDR2 FQNEAQ. The CDR3 region is CASSPSGQKNEKLFF. CDR3 bases: TGTGCCAGCAGCCCTTCAGGACAGAAGAATGAAAAACTGTTTTTT.

This clonotype has ten or more counts. The chain combines TRBV19 with TRBJ1-1, with 8 bases aligning to TRBD1. The CDR3 has 13 residues. With 5 bases clipped from V and 8 bases from J, the junction kept 7 bases outside the gene matches. Germline V gives CDR1 LNHDA, CDR2 SQIVND (reference sequence). CDR3 sequence: CASSPWGQAEAFF. DNA of the CDR3: TGTGCCAGTAGTCCTTGGGGACAGGCAGAAGCTTTCTTT.